A selection of T cell receptor beta chains follows, all from one sample in a study of patients and donors after allogeneic stem cell transplantation. From the RT-PCR reads, TCRdb called clonotypes with MiXCR, one entry per CDR3 protein. The sample consists of 200,000 to 250,000 distinct CDR3 sequences, 13% to 15% of them appearing once. Sequenced: blood, either unsorted or a sorted T cell fraction (not recorded which). These receptor sequences come from a human donor who was either an allogeneic HSCT recipient or a stem cell or donor lymphocyte infusion donor (not recorded which). It is not recorded whose cells these are; they may come from a transplant donor. The CDR3 runs from the conserved cysteine through the conserved F or W. A D gene is named only where the DNA matches it firmly. Clone size appears in some rows only: once, few, many, or a class for an expanded clone.

cdr3_nt,cdr3_aa,d_call,clone_size,v_call,j_call
TGTGCCAGCAGCCCGCGAGGGGCCCAACCCCTCCACTTT,CASSPRGAQPLHF,.,.,TRBV7-2,TRBJ1-6
TGTGCCAGCCAACAGGGAGACTACTCCTACGAGCAGTACTTC,CASQQGDYSYEQYF,.,.,TRBV6-1,TRBJ2-7
TGTGCCACATCCATTTCGACAGGGGCGGGTTCTGGCTACACCTTC,CATSISTGAGSGYTF,TRBD1,many,TRBV10-3,TRBJ1-2
TGCGCCTCCACGCAGGGACTAGCTTCTGGTGAGCAGTTCTTC,CASTQGLASGEQFF,TRBD2,many,TRBV5-1,TRBJ2-1
TGCAGTGCTAGAGATGTGGGACTAGCAGGCAATGAGCAGTTCTTC,CSARDVGLAGNEQFF,TRBD2,many,TRBV20-1,TRBJ2-1
TGTGCCAGCAGGGACAGGGGGAATTCCTACGAGCAGTACTTC,CASRDRGNSYEQYF,TRBD1,.,TRBV2,TRBJ2-7
TGTGCCAGCAGCTTGGCAGGGAGAGACCAGCCCCAGCATTTT,CASSLAGRDQPQHF,.,.,TRBV7-2,TRBJ1-5
TGCAGTGCTGATCAGGGGGCGAATCAGCCCCAGCATTTT,CSADQGANQPQHF,TRBD1,many,TRBV20-1,TRBJ1-5
TGTGCCAGTAGTTCTCGGACAGGAAAAGAAGCTTTCTTT,CASSSRTGKEAFF,TRBD1,.,TRBV19,TRBJ1-1
TGTGCCAGCAGTGATGGGGAGGCTGGAAATTCACCCCTCCACTTT,CASSDGEAGNSPLHF,.,.,TRBV2,TRBJ1-6
TGTGCCAGCAGCTTCATGAGGGGTAGCTCCTACGAGCAGTACTTC,CASSFMRGSSYEQYF,.,few,TRBV11-3,TRBJ2-7
TGTGCCAGCCAAGGGGGGGTCTTAACCTCCTACGAGCAGTACTTC,CASQGGVLTSYEQYF,.,.,TRBV6-2/TRBV6-3,TRBJ2-7
TGCAGCGTTGCTTCGGTTCACAATGAGCAGTTCTTC,CSVASVHNEQFF,.,many,TRBV29-1,TRBJ2-1
TGCAGTGCTAGAGATGACTTCCCAGATACGCAGTATTTT,CSARDDFPDTQYF,.,.,TRBV20-1,TRBJ2-3
TGTGCCAGCAGCCGGACAGTAAACACTGAAGCTTTCTTT,CASSRTVNTEAFF,.,.,TRBV7-8,TRBJ1-1
TGTGCCATAAGAGACAGCGATCAGCCCCAGCATTTT,CAIRDSDQPQHF,.,few,TRBV10-3,TRBJ1-5
TGTGCCAGCAGCTTGACGGGCCCCTATGGCTACACCTTC,CASSLTGPYGYTF,.,.,TRBV11-2,TRBJ1-2
TGCAGTGCTAGTCTGGCGGGGGGGAGTATTTTGTCAGATACGCAGTATTTT,CSASLAGGSILSDTQYF,TRBD2,.,TRBV20-1,TRBJ2-3
TGTGCCAGCAGTGATGGTGGAGGCTATGGCTACACCTTC,CASSDGGGYGYTF,.,.,TRBV6-1,TRBJ1-2